The sequence of this TCR beta chain was determined in a study of cytomegalovirus exposure and HLA in healthy donors. There are 16 residues in the CDR3. Amplification used 60 Vbeta primers and 13 Jbeta primers. Sequencing used immunoSEQ multiplex PCR; TCRdb keeps in-frame clones, though not all of them. Found here are about 160,000 clones, over 75% of them singletons; the top ten hold around 1.5%. Each of the donors was a healthy bone marrow donor. This clone was counted once. This TCR was sampled from a woman aged 25 to 39 in good health and CMV-seronegative. The sample comprised PBMCs. The rearrangement uses TRBV21-1 and TRBJ2-3; TRBD2, as called in the table, went unchecked against the DNA. TRBV21-1 is labeled a pseudogene. The CDR3 region has the DNA TGTGCCAGCAGCAACACCGAGGATAGGTTTTACGATACGCAGTATTTT. Translated, it gives CASSNTEDRFYDTQYF.